This T cell receptor beta chain was found in a study of blood T cell repertoires in COVID-19. Study in general: COVID-19 samples collected from the United States, Italy and Spain covered acute and convalescent phases. Sources were T cells, B-cell-depleted T cells, or PBMCs; the material itself was cDNA or gDNA.

In this sample, this clone turned up once. Seattle's cohort entered during active infection and was followed longitudinally. CDR1 and CDR2 (germline): SGHTA, FQGTGA. The CDR3 is 14 residues long. Trimming removed 4 bases at V and 2 bases at J, with 10 bases between. The table came from immunoSEQ multiplex PCR; TCRdb's copy has only in-frame clones and leaves some out. The repertoire consists of 440,000 or so clones, with approximately 91% occurring once and the leading ten covering around 1.5%. The rearrangement uses TRBV7-3 and TRBJ2-3, with D perhaps matching TRBD2 (6 bases). The source material was peripheral blood. The sequence was collected from a middle-aged woman with COVID-19, enrolled during active disease. The CDR3 is CASSSGLTTDTQYF. DNA of the CDR3: TGTGCCAGCAGCTCGGGACTCACCACAGATACGCAGTATTTT.